This T cell receptor beta chain is drawn from a study of blood T cell repertoires in COVID-19. The wider study: Donors in the United States, Italy and Spain gave samples during acute or convalescent COVID-19. T cells, B-cell-depleted T cells, or PBMCs supplied cDNA or gDNA.

Germline assignment: CDR1 MGHDK and CDR2 SYGVNS. The ends lost 3 bases at V and 4 bases at J; junction bases unmatched: 8. This CDR3 contains 15 residues. In the study's own analysis: Estimates of nucleated cell counts were drawn from the amplification of reference gene primers. Sequencing was performed with immunoSEQ multiplex PCR; in TCRdb, only in-frame clones are kept and a portion is missing. D and trimming were read from the DNA, whereas the V and J calls and clone size are those reported in that table. The data contain around 87,000 clones, approximately 80% of them singletons. The chain couples TRBV25-1 to TRBJ1-1; 7 bases match TRBD1. Sample: peripheral blood. This TCR was recovered from a woman of 80 years or more with acute or convalescent COVID-19. The CDR3 protein is CASSDAVGGGTEAFF. CDR3 nucleotide sequence: TGTGCCAGCAGTGACGCCGTAGGGGGCGGCACTGAAGCTTTCTTT.